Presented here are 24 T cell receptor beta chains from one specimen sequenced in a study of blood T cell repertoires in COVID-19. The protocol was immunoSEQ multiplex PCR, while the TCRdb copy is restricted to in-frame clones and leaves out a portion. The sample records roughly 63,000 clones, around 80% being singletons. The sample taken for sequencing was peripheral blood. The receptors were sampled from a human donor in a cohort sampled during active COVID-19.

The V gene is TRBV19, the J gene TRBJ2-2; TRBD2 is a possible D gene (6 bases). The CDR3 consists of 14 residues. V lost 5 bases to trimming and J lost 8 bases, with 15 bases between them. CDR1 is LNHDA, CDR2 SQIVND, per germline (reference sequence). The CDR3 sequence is CASSRSGLDGELFF. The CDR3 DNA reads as TGTGCCAGTAGTCGCAGCGGGTTGGATGGGGAGCTGTTTTTT.

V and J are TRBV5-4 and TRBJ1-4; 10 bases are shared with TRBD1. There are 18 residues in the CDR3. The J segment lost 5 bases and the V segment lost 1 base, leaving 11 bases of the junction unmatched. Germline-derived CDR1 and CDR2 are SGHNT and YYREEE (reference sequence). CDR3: CASSLWRDRGLPNEKLFF. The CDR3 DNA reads TGTGCCAGCAGCTTGTGGCGGGACAGGGGACTTCCCAATGAAAAACTGTTTTTT.

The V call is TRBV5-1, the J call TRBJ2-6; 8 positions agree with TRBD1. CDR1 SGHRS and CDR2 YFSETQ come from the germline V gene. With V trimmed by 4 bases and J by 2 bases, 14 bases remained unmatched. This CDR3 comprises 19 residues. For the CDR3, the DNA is TGCGCCAGCAGCCCTGGGGTCCAGGGGGCGTATACTGGGGCCAACGTCCTGACTTTC. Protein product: CASSPGVQGAYTGANVLTF.

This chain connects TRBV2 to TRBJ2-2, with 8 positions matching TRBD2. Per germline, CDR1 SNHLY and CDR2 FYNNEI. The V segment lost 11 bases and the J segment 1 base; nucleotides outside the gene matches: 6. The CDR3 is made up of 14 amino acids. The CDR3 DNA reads TGTGCCTCCAACGGGGGGGTGAACACCGGGGAGCTGTTTTTT. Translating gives CASNGGVNTGELFF.

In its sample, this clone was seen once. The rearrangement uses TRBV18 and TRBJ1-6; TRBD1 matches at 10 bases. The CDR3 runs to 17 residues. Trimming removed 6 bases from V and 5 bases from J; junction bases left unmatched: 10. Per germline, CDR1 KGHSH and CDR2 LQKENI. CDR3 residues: CASSPGTGDQNNSPLHF. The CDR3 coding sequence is TGTGCCAGCTCGCCGGGGACAGGGGATCAGAATAATTCACCCCTCCACTTT.

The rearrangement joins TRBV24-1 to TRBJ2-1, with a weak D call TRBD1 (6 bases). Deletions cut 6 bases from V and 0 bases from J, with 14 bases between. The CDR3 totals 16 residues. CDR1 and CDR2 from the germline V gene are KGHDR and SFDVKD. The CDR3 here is CATSTGPTSSYNEQFF. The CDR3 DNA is TGTGCCACCAGTACAGGGCCTACAAGCTCCTACAATGAGCAGTTCTTC.

The CDR3 DNA is TGTGCCAGTAGTATCCCAGGACATCCTTCCGGGACTGAAGCTTTCTTT. This gives the protein CASSIPGHPSGTEAFF. The chain links TRBV19 to TRBJ1-1; TRBD1 might be the D (5 bases). CDR3 length equals 16 residues. Looked up from germline, CDR1 is LNHDA and CDR2 is SQIVND (reference sequence). Trimming shortened V by 3 bases and J by 5 bases, and 19 bases separated the two germline ends.

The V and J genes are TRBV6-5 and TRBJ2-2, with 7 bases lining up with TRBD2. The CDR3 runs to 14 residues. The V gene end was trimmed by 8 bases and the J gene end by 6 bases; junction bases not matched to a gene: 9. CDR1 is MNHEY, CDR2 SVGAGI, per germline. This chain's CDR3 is CASALWGGAGELFF. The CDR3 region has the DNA TGTGCCAGCGCCCTTTGGGGGGGGGCCGGGGAGCTGTTTTTT.

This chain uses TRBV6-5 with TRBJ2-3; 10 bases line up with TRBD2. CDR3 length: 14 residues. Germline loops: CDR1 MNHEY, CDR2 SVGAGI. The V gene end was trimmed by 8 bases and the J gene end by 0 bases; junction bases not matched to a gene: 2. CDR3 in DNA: TGTGCCAGCGGTAGCGGGGGGAGCACAGATACGCAGTATTTT. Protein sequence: CASGSGGSTDTQYF.

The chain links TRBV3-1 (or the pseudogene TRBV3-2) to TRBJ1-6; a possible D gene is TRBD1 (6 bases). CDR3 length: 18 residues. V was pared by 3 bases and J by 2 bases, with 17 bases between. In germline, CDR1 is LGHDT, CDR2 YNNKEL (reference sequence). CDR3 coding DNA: TGTGCCAGCAGCCAGGGTCCTACAGGGTCCCCCTATAATTCACCCCTCCACTTT. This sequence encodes CASSQGPTGSPYNSPLHF.

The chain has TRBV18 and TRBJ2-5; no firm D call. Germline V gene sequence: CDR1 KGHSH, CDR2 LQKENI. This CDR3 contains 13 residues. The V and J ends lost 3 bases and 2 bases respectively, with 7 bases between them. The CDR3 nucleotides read TGTGCCAGCTCACCCGACATGCAAGAGACCCAGTACTTC. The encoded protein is CASSPDMQETQYF.

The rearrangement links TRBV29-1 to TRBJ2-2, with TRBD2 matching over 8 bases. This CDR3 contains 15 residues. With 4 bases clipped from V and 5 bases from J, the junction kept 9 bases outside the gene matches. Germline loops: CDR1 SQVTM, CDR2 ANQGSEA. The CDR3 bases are TGCAGCGTTGCGAGCGGGAGTAAGGTTACCGGGGAGCTGTTTTTT. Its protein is CSVASGSKVTGELFF.

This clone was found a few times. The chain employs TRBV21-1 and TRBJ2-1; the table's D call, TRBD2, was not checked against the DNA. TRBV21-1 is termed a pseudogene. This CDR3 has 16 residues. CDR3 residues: CASSKEGTSSDNEQFF. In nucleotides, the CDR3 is TGTGCCAGCAGCAAAGAGGGTACTAGCAGCGATAATGAGCAGTTCTTC.

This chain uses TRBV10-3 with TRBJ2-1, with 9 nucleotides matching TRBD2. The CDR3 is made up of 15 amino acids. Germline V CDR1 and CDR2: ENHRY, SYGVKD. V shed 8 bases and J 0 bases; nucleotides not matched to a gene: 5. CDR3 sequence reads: CAIHLSGGSYNEQFF. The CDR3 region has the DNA TGTGCCATCCACCTTAGCGGGGGCTCCTACAATGAGCAGTTCTTC.

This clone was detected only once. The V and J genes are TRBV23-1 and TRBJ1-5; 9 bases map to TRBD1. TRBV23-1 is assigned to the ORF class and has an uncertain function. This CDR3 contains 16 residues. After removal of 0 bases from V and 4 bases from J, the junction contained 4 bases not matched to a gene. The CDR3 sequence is CASSQSGTGCNQPQHF. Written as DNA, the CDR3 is TGCGCCAGCAGTCAATCGGGGACAGGGTGTAATCAGCCCCAGCATTTT.

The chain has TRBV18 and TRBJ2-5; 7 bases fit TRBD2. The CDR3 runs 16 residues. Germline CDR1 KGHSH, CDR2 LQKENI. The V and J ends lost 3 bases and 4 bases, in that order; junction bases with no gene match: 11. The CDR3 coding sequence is TGTGCCAGCTCACCCAGCTCGGGGGGTGTGGGAGAGACCCAGTACTTC. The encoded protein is CASSPSSGGVGETQYF.

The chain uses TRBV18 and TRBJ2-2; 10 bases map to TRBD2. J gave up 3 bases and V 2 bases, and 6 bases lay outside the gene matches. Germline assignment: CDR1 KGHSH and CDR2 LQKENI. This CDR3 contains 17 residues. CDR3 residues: CASSPSLAGVDTGELFF. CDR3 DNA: TGTGCCAGCTCACCATCTCTAGCGGGAGTCGACACCGGGGAGCTGTTTTTT.

The CDR3 sequence is CASSLMDGGYRETQYF. In nucleotides, the CDR3 is TGTGCCAGCAGCTTAATGGATGGGGGGTATCGAGAGACCCAGTACTTC. The chain recombines TRBV9 with TRBJ2-5; D is possibly TRBD2 (6 bases). The germline gives CDR1 SGDLS, CDR2 YYNGEE. V lost 4 bases to trimming and J lost 4 bases, with 20 bases between them. This CDR3 contains 16 residues.

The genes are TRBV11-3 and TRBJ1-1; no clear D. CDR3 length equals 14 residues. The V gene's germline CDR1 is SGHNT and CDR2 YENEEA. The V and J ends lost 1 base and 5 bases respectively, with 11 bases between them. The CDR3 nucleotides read TGTGCCAGCAGCTTAGTCCCCCGGGAGACTGAAGCTTTCTTT. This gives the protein CASSLVPRETEAFF.

The CDR3 loop is CASSTHPGFPNTIYF. CDR3 DNA sequence: TGTGCCAGCAGCACTCATCCAGGGTTTCCAAACACCATATATTTT. This sequence joins TRBV21-1 and TRBJ1-3; TRBD1, the table's D call, lacks a check against the DNA. TRBV21-1 is classified as a pseudogene. The CDR3 covers 15 residues.

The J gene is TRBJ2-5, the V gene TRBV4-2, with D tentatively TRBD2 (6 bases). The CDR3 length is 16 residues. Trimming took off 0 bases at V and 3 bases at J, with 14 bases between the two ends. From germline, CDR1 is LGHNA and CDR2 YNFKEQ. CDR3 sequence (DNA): TGTGCCAGCAGCCAAGATCCCGGACTAAGGGAAGAGACCCAGTACTTC. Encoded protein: CASSQDPGLREETQYF.

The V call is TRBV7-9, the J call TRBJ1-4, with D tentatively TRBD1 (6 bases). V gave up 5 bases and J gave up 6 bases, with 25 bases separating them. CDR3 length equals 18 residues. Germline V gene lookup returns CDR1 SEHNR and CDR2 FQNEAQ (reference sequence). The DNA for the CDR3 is TGTGCCAGCAGCCCAGGTCGGCTCCAGGGGCTAGGCGATGAAAAACTGTTTTTT. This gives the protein CASSPGRLQGLGDEKLFF.

CDR3 residues: CAIQDRGLTGELFF. CDR3 sequence (DNA): TGTGCCATCCAAGACAGGGGTCTCACCGGGGAGCTGTTTTTT. The V gene is TRBV10-3, the J gene TRBJ2-2; 8 positions match TRBD1. Germline V CDR1 and CDR2: ENHRY, SYGVKD. J was trimmed by 4 bases and V by 8 bases; bases with no gene match: 6. The length of the CDR3 is 14 residues.

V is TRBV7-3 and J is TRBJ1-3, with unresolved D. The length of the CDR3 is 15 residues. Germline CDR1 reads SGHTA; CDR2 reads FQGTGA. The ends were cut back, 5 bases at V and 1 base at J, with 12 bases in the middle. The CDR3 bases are TGTGCCAGCAGCCCAACCGCGGGTTCTGGAAACACCATATATTTT. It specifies CASSPTAGSGNTIYF.